This T cell receptor beta chain was identified during a study of T-cell memory formation after mild COVID-19 (dated by TCRdb to the early 2020s). Concerning the study at large: TCR sequence clusters from the two donors were found to be largely donor specific. In a couple of donors, T-cell clones that expanded and contracted after mild COVID-19 were followed by sequencing TCRalpha and TCRbeta repertoires longitudinally. The cohort comprised two young, previously healthy adult volunteers, one female and one male. The full study reports these points: Clones contracting from day 15 to 85 had balanced CD4/CD8 phenotypes, while a second wave expanding from day 15 to 37 was biased towards CD4+. SARS-CoV-2 specificity was not confirmed for the second-wave clones peaking on day 37. Contracting CD4+ clones were located mainly in the CM and EM memory subsets, whereas CD8+ clones were found to be enriched in EMRA. Some responding clones were found in pre-infection memory, which suggests that pre-existing cross-reactive memory T cells took part in the SARS-CoV-2 response. Only two mild cases were covered in the study, and larger cohorts including severe cases with pre-infection samples were considered necessary.

This clonotype was detected a few times. The antigen it recognizes is unknown. Base qualities were left out, and no much larger clone turns up one base away. The instrument was an Illumina NovaSeq 6000. TCRalpha and TCRbeta cDNA libraries were constructed by 5'RACE with constant-segment primers, with sample barcodes and unique molecular identifiers being introduced. RNA was extracted from every sample with Trizol reagent. Library amplification was performed in two PCR steps, and a second sample barcode and Illumina TruSeq adapters were introduced in the second step. Sequencing of the libraries was done on an Illumina NovaSeq, producing 2 x 150 bp paired-end reads. For the original study's pipeline: Demultiplexing of reads and collapsing into UMI-guided consensus sequences were performed with migec v1.2.7. Using mixcr v2.1.11, UMI consensuses were aligned to TRA and TRB V and J templates and then assembled into clonotypes. Expanded or contracted clonotypes were those called significant by both edgeR and NoisET, with noise models trained on biological replicates. edgeR calls used a false discovery rate-adjusted p below 0.01 and a log2 fold-change threshold of 1. As an exploratory analysis of dynamics, max-normalized trajectories of the 1000 most abundant clonotypes were examined with PCA combined with hierarchical clustering. Separately sequenced CD4+ and CD8+ repertoires were used to assign the CD4 or CD8 phenotype of responding clones. Starting from the raw public reads, TCRdb applied fastp trimming at Q25, assembled clones with MiXCR and retained in-frame beta chains. Here each entry gathers all rows of one CDR3 protein and keeps the most common genes and DNA. In this record, the V and J calls reflect TCRdb's handling and not the investigators' own analysis. Across this sample there are 130,000 to 150,000 distinct CDR3 sequences, with 15% to 20% seen only once. Around 2.4% of the sample belongs to the ten largest clones.

Ficoll-Paque density gradient centrifugation was the method used to isolate PBMCs. Including cysteine and phenylalanine, the CDR3 has 15 amino acids. CDR3 DNA only is kept here, 45 bases in frame from base 1. V is shortened by 1 base, J by 7 bases, and the region joining them spans 16 bases. CDR1 and CDR2 are read off the germline V gene (reference sequence) as MNHNY and SVGAGI. The sequence links TRBV6-6 to TRBJ1-2, with the D gene uncertain. The sequenced sample consisted of PBMCs or a T cell subset sorted from them (not recorded which). The origin of this receptor is an adult woman who had mild COVID-19 (a few samples of this study predate the infection). The sample titles of this study are shuffled in the database, so cell type and time point are left out; the donor was told from shared clones. The CDR3 reads CASSYFAKREAGYTF. The nucleotide sequence reads as follows: TGTGCCAGCAGTTACTTCGCCAAGAGGGAGGCTGGCTACACCTTC.